This is a list of T cell receptor beta chains from one sample in a study of blood T cell repertoires in COVID-19. This table comes from immunoSEQ multiplex PCR, and its TCRdb copy is limited to in-frame clones, with some not included. Found here are about 140,000 clones, about 87% of them singletons; the top ten hold approximately 2.5%. The sequencing sample was made of peripheral blood. These receptors all come from a human donor with COVID-19, enrolled during active disease. The donor label of this sample is uncertain. Each CDR3 is given with its conserved first and last residue. A D gene is named only where the DNA matches it firmly. Not every row has a clone size; where given, it reads once, few, many or a size class.

>NA|TRBV4-1|TRBJ1-5|NA
TGCGCCAGCAGCCAAGGTTTGGGCACCGCTGAGGGGGCCCAGCATTTT
CASSQGLGTAEGAQHF
>NA|TRBV9|TRBJ1-4|TRBD1
TGTGCCAGCAGCGTAGGCACCTACAGGGGCGCTAATGAAAAACTGTTTTTT
CASSVGTYRGANEKLFF
>NA|TRBV2|TRBJ1-1|TRBD1
TGTGCCAGCAGCGACCAGACAGGGTGGCTGAAGTTCCTCTTT
CASSDQTGWLKFLF
>NA|TRBV11-3|TRBJ2-7|TRBD1
TGTGCCAGCAGCTCCCTCCTACGGGACAGGGAGAACGAGCAGTACTTC
CASSSLLRDRENEQYF
>NA|TRBV6-1|TRBJ2-7|TRBD2
TGTGCCAGCAGTGAGGCGGGGGGAAGCGGTTACGAGCAGTACTTC
CASSEAGGSGYEQYF
>once|TRBV19|TRBJ1-5|TRBD1
TGTGCCAGTAGTACCCTAAGGGGACAGCGCAATCAGCCCCAGCATTTT
CASSTLRGQRNQPQHF
>once|TRBV5-1|TRBJ1-1|NA
TGCGCCAGCAGCTTGGTATCAGGGACTGGGAACACTGAAGCTTTCTTT
CASSLVSGTGNTEAFF
>NA|TRBV5-6|TRBJ2-6|TRBD1
TGTGCCAGCAGCTTTACGCCGGGACAGGGGGTAGGAGGGGCCAACGTCCTGACTTTC
CASSFTPGQGVGGANVLTF
>NA|TRBV29-1|TRBJ2-7|TRBD1
TGCAGCGTTGGACCGGGACAGGAGACCTACGAGCAGTACTTC
CSVGPGQETYEQYF
>once|TRBV27|TRBJ1-3|NA
TGTGCCAGCGGCAAGGCGGGGACGGGAAACACCATATATTTT
CASGKAGTGNTIYF
>NA|TRBV7-6|TRBJ1-5|NA
TGTGCCAGCAGCCTCACAGGGTTCAATCAGCCCCAGCATTTT
CASSLTGFNQPQHF
>NA|TRBV2|TRBJ2-3|NA
TGTGCCAGCAGTGTACTAGCTTCAGGCACAGATACGCAGTATTTT
CASSVLASGTDTQYF
>NA|TRBV5-1|TRBJ2-3|NA
TGCGCCAGCAGCTCAACTAGCACAGATACGCAGTATTTT
CASSSTSTDTQYF
>NA|TRBV5-1|TRBJ2-7|TRBD2
TGCGCCAGCGCCCCCGGGACTAGCTCCAACGAGCAGTACTTC
CASAPGTSSNEQYF
>NA|TRBV10-2|TRBJ2-5|TRBD2
TGCGCCAGCAGCCTAGCGGGAGTCCCTAAAGAGACCCAGTACTTC
CASSLAGVPKETQYF
>NA|TRBV15|TRBJ1-2|NA
TGTGCCACCAGCTTCCCCACTAACTATGGCTACACCTTC
CATSFPTNYGYTF
>once|TRBV2|TRBJ2-7|NA
TGTGCCAGTTCCTCCCAGGGGGGTACCTACGAGCAGTACTTC
CASSSQGGTYEQYF
>NA|TRBV5-4|TRBJ2-5|TRBD2
TGTGCCAGCAGCCCAAATTCCGGGACTACGGCAGGGACCCAGTACTTC
CASSPNSGTTAGTQYF
>NA|TRBV6-5|TRBJ1-6|TRBD1
TGTGCCAGCAGTTACTCGAACAGGGGGGAATCACCCCTCCACTTT
CASSYSNRGESPLHF
>NA|TRBV6-6|TRBJ2-7|NA
TGTGCCAGCAGTTACGATGCAGGGGGGCTCTACGAGCAGTACTTC
CASSYDAGGLYEQYF
>NA|TRBV5-1|TRBJ1-1|TRBD1
TGCGCCAGCAGTGTCGGGACAGCGAACACTGAAGCTTTCTTT
CASSVGTANTEAFF
>NA|TRBV10-3|TRBJ2-3|TRBD2
TGTGCCATCAAGACGGGAGGAGCTGGGGCAGGTCCGCAGTATTTT
CAIKTGGAGAGPQYF
>NA|TRBV5-4|TRBJ2-2|NA
TGTGCCAGCAGCTTGCCGACAGAGAACACCGGGGAGCTGTTTTTT
CASSLPTENTGELFF
>NA|TRBV29-1|TRBJ2-3|TRBD2
TGCAGCGCTATGACCGGGACTAGCGGATACACAGATACGCAGTATTTT
CSAMTGTSGYTDTQYF
>once|TRBV4-2|TRBJ2-1|NA
TGTGCCAGCAGCCAAGCACAGTACAATGAGCAGTTCTTC
CASSQAQYNEQFF
>NA|TRBV5-1|TRBJ1-2|NA
TGCGCCAGCAGCTCTGGACGGGAGGGAGTACCTAACTATGGCTACACCTTC
CASSSGREGVPNYGYTF
>NA|TRBV23-1|TRBJ1-3|TRBD1
TGCGCCAGCAGTCAACGTGGACAGGGCGGAAACACCATATATTTT
CASSQRGQGGNTIYF
>NA|TRBV10-3|TRBJ1-1|NA
TGTGCCATCAGTGAGCCGGGACATTGGAACACTGAAGCTTTCTTT
CAISEPGHWNTEAFF
>NA|TRBV5-1|TRBJ1-3|NA
TGCGCCAGCAGCTTTTCAGGGTCTGGAAACACCATATATTTT
CASSFSGSGNTIYF
>NA|TRBV5-1|TRBJ1-4|NA
TGCGCCAGCAGCTTGGCCGCGGGGGAAAAACTGTTTTTT
CASSLAAGEKLFF
>NA|TRBV9|TRBJ2-5|NA
TGTGCCAGCACCCTAGGGGGGGGATACCAAGAGACCCAGTACTTC
CASTLGGGYQETQYF
>NA|TRBV19|TRBJ1-4|NA
TGTGCCAGTAGTAAGTTACAGGCCCTTAATGAAAAACTGTTTTTT
CASSKLQALNEKLFF
>NA|TRBV19|TRBJ1-5|TRBD1
TGTGCCAGTACCCCAGCCCCGACAGGGGCCAATCAGCCCCAGCATTTT
CASTPAPTGANQPQHF
>NA|TRBV19|TRBJ2-7|TRBD1
TGTGCCAGTAGGGAACGACAGGGATGGGAGCAGTACTTC
CASRERQGWEQYF
>NA|TRBV6-5|TRBJ2-3|TRBD1
TGTGCCAGCAGTCCAGGGACAGGTGGGGATACGCAGTATTTT
CASSPGTGGDTQYF
>NA|TRBV7-9|TRBJ2-1|TRBD1
TGTGCCAGCAGCCCGCGACAGGGAAAGAGGAATGAGCAGTTCTTC
CASSPRQGKRNEQFF
>NA|TRBV11-1|TRBJ2-3|NA
TGTGCCAGCAGCTTGAGTTCCGGCACAGATACGCAGTATTTT
CASSLSSGTDTQYF
>NA|TRBV2|TRBJ2-6|NA
TGTGCCAGCAGTGAGGAATCCCTCGGACTGGGGGGGGCCAACGTCCTGACTTTC
CASSEESLGLGGANVLTF
>once|TRBV27|TRBJ1-1|TRBD1
TGTGCCAGCAGTTTAGGGGGGGGGACAGGGGTCAAGAGGAACACTGAAGCTTTCTTT
CASSLGGGTGVKRNTEAFF
>NA|TRBV21-1|TRBJ2-3|NA
TGTGCCAGCAGCAAGGCCGGACTAGCGGGGGATACGCAGTATTTT
CASSKAGLAGDTQYF